This T cell receptor (beta chain) was captured in a study of regulatory T cells in long-lasting Graves disease (dated by TCRdb to 2020 to 2022). As for the study more broadly: Persistent Graves' disease meant more than 5 years of antithyroid drug treatment with TSH receptor autoantibodies that stayed positive. Antithyroid drugs had been taken for 8.5 to 13 years on average by persistent Graves' disease patients in the clinical cohort. A total of 33 samples underwent TCR sequencing, from around 13 patients with persistent Graves' disease and 20 or so patients with newly diagnosed Graves' disease. This study used TCR sequencing and RNA sequencing of peripheral blood to compare persistent Graves' disease patients against newly diagnosed Graves' disease patients. The study took place in China and was registered as a clinical trial. Study-level results and caveats: Only the TCR beta chain was sequenced and analyzed. As a limitation, the authors acknowledged that the small sample size may reduce accuracy. Lower TCR Shannon entropy and fewer highly expanded clones were observed in persistent Graves' disease patients than in newly diagnosed patients, which suggested clonal expansion. Preferential use of TRBV28, TRBJ1-2 and TRBJ2-5 was observed in persistent disease, whereas TRBV20-1 and TRBJ2-1 were favored in newly diagnosed disease. Persistent patients shared more public clonotypes among themselves (around 2,500) than newly diagnosed patients did (about 970). Only peripheral blood was studied, because thyroid tissue, the primary lesion, was inaccessible.

The CDR1 and CDR2 encoded by the germline V gene are MDHEN and SYDVKM. Reading from cysteine to phenylalanine, the CDR3 counts 14 amino acids. This entry keeps only the CDR3 DNA: 42 bases, framed from base 1. Trimming takes 8 bases from V and 7 bases from J, and the germline ends sit 18 bases apart. The library was produced with multiplex PCR. Sequencing used an Illumina HiSeq 4000. To build TCR beta libraries, CDR3 regions were amplified by Arm-PCR using iRepertoire HTBI primers. Before sequencing, the PCR products underwent gel purification. As for the authors' bioinformatics: Gene usage analysis of CDR3 amino acid clonotypes relied on the roughly 67 TRBV and more than twelve TRBJ segments identified across samples. COPE and FqMerger were used to merge the filtered high-quality paired reads into contigs. BLAST was used to align contigs to the IMGT TRBV, TRBD and TRBJ reference genes, and CDR3 was defined following IMGT. Highly expanded clones were defined as clonotypes with a frequency above 0.1%. Repertoire diversity was measured by Shannon entropy, and V-J evenness by the Gini coefficient. A clonotype found in more than one individual was treated as public. TCRdb reprocessed the public reads (quality trimming at Q25 with fastp, clone calling with MiXCR) and kept in-frame beta chains. Each entry merges the rows of one CDR3 protein and shows their most common DNA and genes. In this record, the V and J calls reflect TCRdb's handling and not the investigators' own analysis. The sample includes a few hundred thousand distinct CDR3 sequences, with roughly 21% observed a single time. About 7% of the sample rests with the top ten.

What the time point label conveys for this sample: persistent/refractory GD, antithyroid drugs over 5 years with positive TRAb. For both TCR sequencing and RNA sequencing, RNA was extracted from PBMCs using TRIzol. Graves' disease was diagnosed according to American Thyroid Association guidelines. Patients were recruited from an endocrinology department in Xi'an, China. Each patient gave 9 to 10 milliliters of peripheral blood, collected in an EDTA anticoagulant tube. PBMCs were isolated by Ficoll Paque Plus density gradient separation without further T cell sorting. An Agilent 2100 Bioanalyzer and agarose gel were used to assess RNA quality, and a NanoDrop 2000 was used to measure RNA concentration. The table lists this clonotype with many counts. Its recognized antigen is unknown. No base quality information exists; no much larger clone differs at one position.

The source material was peripheral blood mononuclear cells (PBMCs), sampled when the disease was refractory, from a patient treated with antithyroid drugs. The clonotype originates from a female donor with Graves disease. This chain joins TRBV28 to TRBJ1-5, with no D gene named confidently. This receptor has the CDR3 CASGPQAESQPQHF. The bases read TGTGCCAGCGGACCTCAGGCGGAGTCCCAGCCCCAGCATTTT.